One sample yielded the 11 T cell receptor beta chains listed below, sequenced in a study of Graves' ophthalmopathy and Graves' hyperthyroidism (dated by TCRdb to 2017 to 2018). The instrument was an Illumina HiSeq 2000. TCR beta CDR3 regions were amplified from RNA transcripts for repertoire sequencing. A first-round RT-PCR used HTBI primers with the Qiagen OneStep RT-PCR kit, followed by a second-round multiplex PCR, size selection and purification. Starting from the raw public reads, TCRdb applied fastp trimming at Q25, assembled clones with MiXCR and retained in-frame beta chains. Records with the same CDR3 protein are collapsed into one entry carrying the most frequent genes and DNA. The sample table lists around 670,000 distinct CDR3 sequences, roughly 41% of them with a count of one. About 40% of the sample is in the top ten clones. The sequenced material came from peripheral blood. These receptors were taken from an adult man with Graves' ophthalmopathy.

CDR3 residues: CASSFGLGGLQYF. CDR3 bases: TGTGCCAGCAGCTTTGGCCTCGGGGGACTTCAGTACTTC. V usage is TRBV5-6 and J usage is TRBJ2-7; maybe TRBD2 (6 bases). Trimming took 2 bases from V and 10 from J, leaving 16 bases between them. Germline assignment: CDR1 SGHDT and CDR2 YYEEEE. The CDR3 is 13 amino acids.

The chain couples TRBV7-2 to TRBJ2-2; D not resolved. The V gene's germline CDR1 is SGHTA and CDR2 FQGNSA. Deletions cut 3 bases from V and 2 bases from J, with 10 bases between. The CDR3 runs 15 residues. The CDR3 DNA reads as TGTGCCAGCAGCTTGTCGGCAGCCAACACCGGGGAGCTGTTTTTT. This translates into CASSLSAANTGELFF.

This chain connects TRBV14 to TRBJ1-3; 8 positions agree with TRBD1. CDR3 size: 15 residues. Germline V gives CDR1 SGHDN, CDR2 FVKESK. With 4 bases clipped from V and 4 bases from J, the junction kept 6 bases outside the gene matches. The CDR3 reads CASSPTRGLGNTIYF. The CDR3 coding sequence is TGTGCCAGCAGCCCCACCAGGGGGCTCGGAAACACCATATATTTT.

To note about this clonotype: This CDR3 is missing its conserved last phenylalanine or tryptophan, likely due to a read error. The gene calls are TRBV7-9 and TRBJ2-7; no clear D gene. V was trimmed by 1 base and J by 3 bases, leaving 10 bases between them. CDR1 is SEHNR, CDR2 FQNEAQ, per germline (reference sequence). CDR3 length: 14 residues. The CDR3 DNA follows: TGTGCCAGCAGCTTAGATTTGGTGGGCTACGAGCAGTACCTC. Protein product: CASSLDLVGYEQYL.

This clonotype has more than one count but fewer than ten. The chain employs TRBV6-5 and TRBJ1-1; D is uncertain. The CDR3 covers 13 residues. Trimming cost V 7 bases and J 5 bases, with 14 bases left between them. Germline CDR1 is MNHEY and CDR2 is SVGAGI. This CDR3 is CASIASAGTEAFF. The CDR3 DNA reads TGTGCCAGCATCGCCAGCGCGGGTACTGAAGCTTTCTTT.

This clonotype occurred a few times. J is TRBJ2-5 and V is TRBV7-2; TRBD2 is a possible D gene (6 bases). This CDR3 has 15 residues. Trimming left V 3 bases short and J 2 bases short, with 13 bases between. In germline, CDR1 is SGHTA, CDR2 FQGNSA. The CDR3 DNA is TGTGCCAGCAGCTTGGAGGGCGGCGGGCAAGAGACCCAGTACTTC. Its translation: CASSLEGGGQETQYF.

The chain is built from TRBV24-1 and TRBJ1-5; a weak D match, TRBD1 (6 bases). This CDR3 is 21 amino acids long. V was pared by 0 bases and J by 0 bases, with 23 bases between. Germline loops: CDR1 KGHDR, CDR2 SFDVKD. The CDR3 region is CATSDLAGQSLGSYSNQPQHF. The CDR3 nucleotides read TGTGCCACCAGTGATTTGGCCGGACAGTCCCTTGGTTCCTATAGCAATCAGCCCCAGCATTTT.

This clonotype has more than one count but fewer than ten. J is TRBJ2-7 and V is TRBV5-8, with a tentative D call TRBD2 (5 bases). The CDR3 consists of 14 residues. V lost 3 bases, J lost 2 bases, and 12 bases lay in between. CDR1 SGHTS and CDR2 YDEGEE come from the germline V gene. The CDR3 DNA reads TGTGCCAGCAGCTCTGGCGGGCGGACCTACGAGCAGTACTTC. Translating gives CASSSGGRTYEQYF.

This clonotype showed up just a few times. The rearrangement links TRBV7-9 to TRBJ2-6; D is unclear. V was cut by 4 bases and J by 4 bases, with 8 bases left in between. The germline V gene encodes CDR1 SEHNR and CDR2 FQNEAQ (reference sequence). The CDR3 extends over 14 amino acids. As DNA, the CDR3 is TGTGCCAGCAGCTCCTTTCCCGGGGCCAACGTCCTGACTTTC. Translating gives CASSSFPGANVLTF.

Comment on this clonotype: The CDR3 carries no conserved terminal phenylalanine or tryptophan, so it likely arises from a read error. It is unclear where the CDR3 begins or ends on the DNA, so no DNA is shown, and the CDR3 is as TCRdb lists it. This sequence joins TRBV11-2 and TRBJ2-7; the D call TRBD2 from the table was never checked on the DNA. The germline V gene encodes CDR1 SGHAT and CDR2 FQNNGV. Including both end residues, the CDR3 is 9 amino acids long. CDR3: CASRRRGRT.

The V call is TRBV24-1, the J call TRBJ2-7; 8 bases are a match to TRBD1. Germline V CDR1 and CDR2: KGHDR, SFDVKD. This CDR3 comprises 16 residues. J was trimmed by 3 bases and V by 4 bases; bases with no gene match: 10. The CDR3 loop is CATSDRHPGQGYEQYF. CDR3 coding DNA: TGTGCCACCAGTGACCGACACCCTGGACAGGGCTACGAGCAGTACTTC.